This is a list of T cell receptor beta chains from one sample in a study of blood T cells in healthy people across ages. TCRdb independently ran MiXCR on the 5' RACE reads; one entry per CDR3 protein. There are about 560,000 distinct CDR3 sequences in the sample; about 28% occur only once, and under 4.5% lies in the top ten. The same data also contributed to another study, on T cells of mothers and their children.

Material for sequencing was blood. These receptors were collected from a boy aged 2 to 10 in good health. CDR3s include the opening cysteine and the closing phenylalanine or tryptophan. A D gene is named only where the DNA matches it firmly. Size tells how often a clone was seen (once, few, many) or the class of an expanded clone, and some rows leave it out.

d_call,v_call,j_call,clone_size,cdr3_nt,cdr3_aa
.,TRBV20-1,TRBJ1-4,few,TGCAGTGCTAGTTCCGCGGAGGGGTATGAAAAACTGTTTTTT,CSASSAEGYEKLFF
.,TRBV29-1,TRBJ2-1,.,TGCAGCGTTGAAGGGACGCCAAGCTCCTACAATGAGCAGTTCTTC,CSVEGTPSSYNEQFF
TRBD2,TRBV6-5,TRBJ2-7,.,TGTGCCAGCAGTTACGGACCCGGGACTAGCGGGTCCTACGAGCAGTACTTC,CASSYGPGTSGSYEQYF
.,TRBV7-2,TRBJ2-6,few,TGTGCCAGCAGCCGGCAAAGGGGCTCTGGGGCCAACGTCCTGACTTTC,CASSRQRGSGANVLTF
.,TRBV9,TRBJ1-4,.,TGTGCCAGCAGCGTAGGAGCAGGGGCACAGAGCGGCGAAAAACTGTTTTTT,CASSVGAGAQSGEKLFF
TRBD2,TRBV10-3,TRBJ2-1,few,TGTGCCATCAGTGAGTCGGAGGTAGCGGGGGCGTTCAATGAGCAGTTCTTC,CAISESEVAGAFNEQFF
.,TRBV5-1,TRBJ2-1,few,TGCGCCAGCGGTTATATAGCGGAGAATGAGCAGTTCTTC,CASGYIAENEQFF
.,TRBV5-1,TRBJ2-7,.,TGCGCCAGCAGCTGGGGACGGGGTGGGTACGAGCAGTACTTC,CASSWGRGGYEQYF
TRBD2,TRBV6-1,TRBJ2-3,.,TGTGCCAGCAGATTTCTGACTAGCGGGAAACAAGATACGCAGTATTTT,CASRFLTSGKQDTQYF
.,TRBV5-1,TRBJ1-4,.,TGCGCCAGCAGCGGGGCCGGAGGGCGTAATGAAAAACTGTTTTTT,CASSGAGGRNEKLFF
TRBD2,TRBV5-4,TRBJ2-3,.,TGTGCCAGCAGCTTTGCTGGACTAGCAGGGACAGATACGCAGTATTTT,CASSFAGLAGTDTQYF
TRBD1,TRBV6-6,TRBJ1-6,many,TGTGCCAGCCAGAGACCGGGACAGTATAATTCACCCCTCCACTTT,CASQRPGQYNSPLHF
.,TRBV3-1,TRBJ1-3,.,TGTGCCAGCAGCCAAGAAGGGTTGGGAAACACCATATATTTT,CASSQEGLGNTIYF
.,TRBV12-3/TRBV12-4,TRBJ2-2,.,TGTGCCAGCAGTTTGACGGGTGCTGGGACCGGGGAGCTGTTTTTT,CASSLTGAGTGELFF
TRBD2,TRBV7-9,TRBJ2-7,.,TGTGCCAGCAGCTTAATTCCTAGCGGAGGCTACGAGCAGTACTTC,CASSLIPSGGYEQYF
.,TRBV20-1,TRBJ2-3,.,TGCAGTGCCCACAGGGTGGGGTTTTCAGATACGCAGTATTTT,CSAHRVGFSDTQYF
.,TRBV6-1,TRBJ1-2,few,TGTGCCAGCAGTGAAGGAACAGCCCCAGGTGGCTACACCTTC,CASSEGTAPGGYTF
.,TRBV6-4,TRBJ1-1,few,TGTGCCAGCAGTGAAGGGTTCAGATCCACTGAAGCTTTCTTT,CASSEGFRSTEAFF
TRBD1,TRBV29-1,TRBJ2-2,.,TGCAGCGTCACAGGGGTCACCGGGGAGCTGTTTTTT,CSVTGVTGELFF
.,TRBV7-9,TRBJ1-2,.,TGTGCCAGCAGCTTAAGAATAGAACAAGGCTACACCTTC,CASSLRIEQGYTF
TRBD2,TRBV30,TRBJ2-5,.,TGTGCCTGGGGCGGGGGGTATCAAGAGACCCAGTACTTC,CAWGGGYQETQYF
.,TRBV29-1,TRBJ2-5,.,TGCAGCGTTGCAACCAACCAAGAGACCCAGTACTTC,CSVATNQETQYF
.,TRBV5-1,TRBJ2-7,.,TGCGCCAGCAGCTTGTACTGGCCAGACGATGACGAGCAGTACTTC,CASSLYWPDDDEQYF
TRBD2,TRBV20-1,TRBJ2-3,.,TGCAGTGCTAGAGATCCTGGGACTAGCGGTAGCACAGATACGCAGTATTTT,CSARDPGTSGSTDTQYF
.,TRBV6-2/TRBV6-3,TRBJ1-2,.,TGTGCCAGCAGTTACTCGTCGGACGGGGATGGCTACACCTTC,CASSYSSDGDGYTF
.,TRBV9,TRBJ1-2,.,TGTGCCAGCAGCTTACCTTCTTATGGCTACACCTTC,CASSLPSYGYTF
.,TRBV6-5,TRBJ2-7,.,TGTGCCAGCAGTTACCAACGAGGACCTCAAGACGAGCAGTACTTC,CASSYQRGPQDEQYF
.,TRBV4-1,TRBJ1-1,.,TGCGCCAGCAGCCAAGAGAGGGACACTGAAGCTTTCTTT,CASSQERDTEAFF
TRBD1,TRBV24-1,TRBJ2-1,once,TGTGCCACCGGATCCGGGACAGGGGTTTACAATGAGCAGTTCTTC,CATGSGTGVYNEQFF
TRBD1,TRBV10-3,TRBJ2-7,.,TGTGCCATCAGTCCTACAGGGGGTTGGTACGAGCAGTACTTC,CAISPTGGWYEQYF
.,TRBV30,TRBJ2-2,.,TGTGCCTGGAGTGTACTGGCCGGGGAGCTGTTTTTT,CAWSVLAGELFF
TRBD2,TRBV5-6,TRBJ2-2,few,TGTGCCAGCAGCTCCGGGACTAGCCGCGGGGAGCTGTTTTTT,CASSSGTSRGELFF
.,TRBV20-1,TRBJ2-1,few,TGCAGTGCTAGGCCGGGACTGAGCTCCTACAATGAGCAGTTCTTC,CSARPGLSSYNEQFF
TRBD1,TRBV6-1,TRBJ1-2,.,TGTGCCAGCAGTACCGGGACAGGGGCCACCTATGGCTATGGCTACACCTTC,CASSTGTGATYGYGYTF
.,TRBV6-5,TRBJ2-7,few,TGTGCCAGCAGTCCTACCTTGTTCTACGAGCAGTACTTC,CASSPTLFYEQYF
.,TRBV24-1,TRBJ1-2,.,TGTGCCACCAGTGATGCTGACACTTCTTATGGCTACACCTTC,CATSDADTSYGYTF
.,TRBV5-1,TRBJ2-5,few,TGCGCCAGCAGCCCCCAGGGGATGGGGCAAGAGACCCAGTACTTC,CASSPQGMGQETQYF